This T cell receptor (beta chain) appears in the sequencing data of a study of shared clonotypes between healthy human individuals. V was pared by 4 bases and J by 2 bases, with 1 base of the junction left unmatched. The length of the CDR3 is 14 residues. Germline V gene lookup returns CDR1 LGHNT and CDR2 FRNRAP. Whole-study results and caveats: Non-shared clonotypes displayed generation probabilities falling below those of clonotypes present in all four donors. In this cohort, only blood was sampled, and tissue repertoires likely differ.

In the case of this clone: Its antigen is undetermined.

Naive CD8 cells, CD45RO-negative and positively selected for CCR7, excluded terminally differentiated effector memory CD45RA+ cells. Researchers divided each subset's genomic DNA evenly across several immunoSEQ plates. As processed by the authors: ImmunoSEQ output held junction-only sequences without quality scores, so filtering differed. Sequenced by immunoSEQ multiplex PCR; TCRdb stores in-frame clones only, minus some. D and trimming come from the DNA, and the V and J calls and clone size come from that table. The sample records roughly 1,800,000 clones, just under 95% being singletons. This chain joins TRBV12-5 and TRBJ2-7; 11 bases agree with TRBD1. The specimen sequenced was naive CD8+ T cells sorted from blood. The clonotype originates from a young man in good health. The CDR3 bases are TGTGCTAGTGGTTGGGGACAGGGGGCCTACGAGCAGTACTTC. This encodes CASGWGQGAYEQYF.